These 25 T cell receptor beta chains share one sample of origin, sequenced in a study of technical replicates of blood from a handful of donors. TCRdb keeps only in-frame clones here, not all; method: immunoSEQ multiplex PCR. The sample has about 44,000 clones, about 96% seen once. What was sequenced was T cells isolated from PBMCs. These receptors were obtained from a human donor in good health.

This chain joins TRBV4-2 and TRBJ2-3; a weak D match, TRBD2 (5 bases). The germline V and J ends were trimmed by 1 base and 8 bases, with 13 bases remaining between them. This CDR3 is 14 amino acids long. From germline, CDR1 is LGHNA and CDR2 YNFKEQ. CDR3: CASSQASNRVTQYF. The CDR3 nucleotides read TGTGCCAGCAGCCAAGCTAGCAATCGAGTTACGCAGTATTTT.

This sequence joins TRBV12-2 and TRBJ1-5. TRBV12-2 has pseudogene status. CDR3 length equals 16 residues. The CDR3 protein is CASRLDVYVSNQPQHF. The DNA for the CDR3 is TGTGCAAGTCGCTTAGACGTCTATGTGAGCAATCAGCCCCAGCATTTT.

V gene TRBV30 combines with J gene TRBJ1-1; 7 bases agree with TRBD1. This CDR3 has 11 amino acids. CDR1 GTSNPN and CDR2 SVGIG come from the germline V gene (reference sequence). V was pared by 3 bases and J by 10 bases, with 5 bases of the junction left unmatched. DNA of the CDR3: TGTGCCTGGAGGACAGGGACATCAGCTTTCTTT. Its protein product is CAWRTGTSAFF. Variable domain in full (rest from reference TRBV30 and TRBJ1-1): SQTIHQWPATLVQPVGSPLSLECTVEGTSNPNLYWYRQAAGRGLQLLFYSVGIGQISSEVPQNLSASRPQDRQFILSSKKLLLSDSGFYLCAWRTGTSAFFGQGTRLTVV.

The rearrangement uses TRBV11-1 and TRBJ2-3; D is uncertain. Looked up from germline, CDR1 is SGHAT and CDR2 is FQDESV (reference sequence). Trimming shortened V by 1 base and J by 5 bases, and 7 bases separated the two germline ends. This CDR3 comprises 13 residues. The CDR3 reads CASSLGLEDTQYF. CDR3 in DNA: TGTGCCAGCAGCTTAGGGTTAGAAGATACGCAGTATTTT.

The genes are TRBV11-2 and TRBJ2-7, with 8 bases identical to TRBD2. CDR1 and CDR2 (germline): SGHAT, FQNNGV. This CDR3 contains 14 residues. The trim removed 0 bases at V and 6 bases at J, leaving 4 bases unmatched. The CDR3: CASSLEAGVVEQYF. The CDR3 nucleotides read TGTGCCAGCAGCTTAGAAGCGGGAGTTGTCGAGCAGTACTTC.

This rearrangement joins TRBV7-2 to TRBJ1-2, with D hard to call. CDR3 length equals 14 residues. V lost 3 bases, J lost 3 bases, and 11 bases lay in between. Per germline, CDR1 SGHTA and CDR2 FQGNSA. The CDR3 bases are TGTGCCAGCAGCTTTACGGGAGAAGACTATGGCTACACCTTC. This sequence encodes CASSFTGEDYGYTF.

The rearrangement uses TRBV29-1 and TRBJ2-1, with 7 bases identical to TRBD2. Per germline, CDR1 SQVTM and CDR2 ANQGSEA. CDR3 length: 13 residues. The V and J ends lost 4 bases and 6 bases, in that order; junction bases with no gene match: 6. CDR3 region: CSVVAGAGNEQFF. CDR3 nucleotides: TGCAGCGTTGTGGCGGGAGCGGGCAATGAGCAGTTCTTC.

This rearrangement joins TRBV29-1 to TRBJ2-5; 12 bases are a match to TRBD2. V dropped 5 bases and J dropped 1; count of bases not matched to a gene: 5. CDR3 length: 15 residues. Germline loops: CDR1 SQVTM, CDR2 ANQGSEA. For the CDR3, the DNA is TGCAGCGTTTTCGGACTAGCGGGGAGCCAAGAGACCCAGTACTTC. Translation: CSVFGLAGSQETQYF.

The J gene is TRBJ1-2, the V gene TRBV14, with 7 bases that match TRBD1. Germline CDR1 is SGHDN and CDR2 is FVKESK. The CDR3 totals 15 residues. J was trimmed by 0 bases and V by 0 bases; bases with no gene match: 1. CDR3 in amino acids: CASSQDRGPNYGYTF. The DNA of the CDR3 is TGTGCCAGCAGCCAAGATAGGGGGCCTAACTATGGCTACACCTTC.

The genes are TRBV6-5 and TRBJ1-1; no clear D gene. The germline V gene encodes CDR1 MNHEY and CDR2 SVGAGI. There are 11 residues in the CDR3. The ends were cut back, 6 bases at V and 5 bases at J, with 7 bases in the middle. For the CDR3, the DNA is TGTGCCAGCAGGTATTTGACTGAAGCTTTCTTT. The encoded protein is CASRYLTEAFF.

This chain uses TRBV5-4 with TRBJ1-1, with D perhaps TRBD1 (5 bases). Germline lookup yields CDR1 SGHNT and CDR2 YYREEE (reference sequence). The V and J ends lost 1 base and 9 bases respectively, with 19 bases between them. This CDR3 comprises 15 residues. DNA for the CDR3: TGTGCCAGCAGCTTGACTCGAGGAACACAGGAAAAAGCTTTCTTT. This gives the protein CASSLTRGTQEKAFF.

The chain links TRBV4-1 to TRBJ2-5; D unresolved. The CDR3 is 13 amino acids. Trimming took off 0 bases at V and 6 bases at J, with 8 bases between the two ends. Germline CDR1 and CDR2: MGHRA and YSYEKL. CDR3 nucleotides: TGCGCCAGCAGCCAAGATTGGGCGCAGACCCAGTACTTC. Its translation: CASSQDWAQTQYF.

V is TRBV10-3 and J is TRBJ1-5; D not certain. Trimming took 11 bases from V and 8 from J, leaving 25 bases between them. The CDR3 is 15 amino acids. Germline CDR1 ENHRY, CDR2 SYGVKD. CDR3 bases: TGTGCCGTCAAAAAAGGCGAAGGAGTTGTTGAGCCCCAGCATTTT. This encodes CAVKKGEGVVEPQHF.

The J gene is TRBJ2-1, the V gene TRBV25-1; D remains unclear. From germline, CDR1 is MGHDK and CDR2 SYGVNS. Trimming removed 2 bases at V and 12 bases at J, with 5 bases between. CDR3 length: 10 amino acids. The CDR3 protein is CASSENGQFF. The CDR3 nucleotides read TGTGCCAGCAGTGAAAACGGGCAGTTCTTC.

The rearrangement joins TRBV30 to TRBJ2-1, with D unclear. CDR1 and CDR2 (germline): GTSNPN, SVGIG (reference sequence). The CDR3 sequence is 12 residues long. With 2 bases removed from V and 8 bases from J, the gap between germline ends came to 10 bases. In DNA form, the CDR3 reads TGTGCCTGGAGTCAGGATGTATATGAGCAGTTCTTC. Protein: CAWSQDVYEQFF.

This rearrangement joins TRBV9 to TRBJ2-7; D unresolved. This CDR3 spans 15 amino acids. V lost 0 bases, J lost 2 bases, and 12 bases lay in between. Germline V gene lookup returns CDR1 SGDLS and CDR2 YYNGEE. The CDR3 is CASSVANQAAYEQYF. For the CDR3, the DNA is TGTGCCAGCAGCGTAGCCAATCAGGCCGCCTACGAGCAGTACTTC.

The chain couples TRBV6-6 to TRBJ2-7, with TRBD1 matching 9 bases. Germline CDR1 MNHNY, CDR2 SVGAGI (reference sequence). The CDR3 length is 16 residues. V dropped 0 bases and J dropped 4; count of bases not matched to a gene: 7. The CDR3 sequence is CASSYSLPGQGYEQYF. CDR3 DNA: TGTGCCAGCAGTTACTCGCTTCCGGGACAGGGATACGAGCAGTACTTC.

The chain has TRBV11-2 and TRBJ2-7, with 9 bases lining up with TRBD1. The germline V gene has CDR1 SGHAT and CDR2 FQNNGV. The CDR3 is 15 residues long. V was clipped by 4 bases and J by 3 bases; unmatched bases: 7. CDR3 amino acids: CASSYGVTGGYEQYF. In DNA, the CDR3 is TGTGCCAGCAGCTATGGGGTGACAGGGGGCTACGAGCAGTACTTC.

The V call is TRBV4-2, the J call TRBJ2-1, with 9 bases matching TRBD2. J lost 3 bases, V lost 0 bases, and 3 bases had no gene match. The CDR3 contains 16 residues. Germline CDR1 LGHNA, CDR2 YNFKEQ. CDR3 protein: CASSQEGSGSYNEQFF. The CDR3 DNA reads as TGTGCCAGCAGCCAAGAAGGTAGCGGGAGCTACAATGAGCAGTTCTTC.

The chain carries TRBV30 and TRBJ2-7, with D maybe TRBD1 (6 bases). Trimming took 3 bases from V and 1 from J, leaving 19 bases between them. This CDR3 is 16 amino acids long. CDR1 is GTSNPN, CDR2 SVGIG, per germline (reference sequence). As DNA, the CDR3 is TGTGCCTGGAGGGGCCTACAGGGCCGAAGGTCCTACGAGCAGTACTTC. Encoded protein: CAWRGLQGRRSYEQYF.

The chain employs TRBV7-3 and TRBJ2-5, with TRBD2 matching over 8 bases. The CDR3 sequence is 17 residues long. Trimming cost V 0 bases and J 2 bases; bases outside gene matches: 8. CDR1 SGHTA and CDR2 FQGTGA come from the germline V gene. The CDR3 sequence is CASSLTPSTGGQETQYF. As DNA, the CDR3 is TGTGCCAGCAGCTTAACTCCCTCCACGGGAGGGCAAGAGACCCAGTACTTC. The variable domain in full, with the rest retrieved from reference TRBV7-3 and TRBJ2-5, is GAGVSQTPSNKVTEKGKYVELRCDPISGHTALYWYRQSLGQGPEFLIYFQGTGAADDSGLPNDRFFAVRPEGSVSTLKIQRTERGDSAVYLCASSLTPSTGGQETQYFGPGTRLLVL.

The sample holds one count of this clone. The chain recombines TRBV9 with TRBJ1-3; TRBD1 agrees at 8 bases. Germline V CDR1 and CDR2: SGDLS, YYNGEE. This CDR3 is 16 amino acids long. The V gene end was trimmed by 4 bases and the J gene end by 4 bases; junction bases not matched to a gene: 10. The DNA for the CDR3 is TGTGCCAGCAGCCCCAAGGACAGGGTCGGAGGAAACACCATATATTTT. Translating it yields CASSPKDRVGGNTIYF.

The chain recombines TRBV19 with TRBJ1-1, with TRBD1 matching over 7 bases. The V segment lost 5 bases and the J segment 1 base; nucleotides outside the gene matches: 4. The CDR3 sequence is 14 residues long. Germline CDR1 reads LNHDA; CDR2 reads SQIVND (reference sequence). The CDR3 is CASSGQATNTEAFF. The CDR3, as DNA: TGTGCCAGTAGTGGACAGGCGACGAACACTGAAGCTTTCTTT. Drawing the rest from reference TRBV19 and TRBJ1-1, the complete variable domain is DGGITQSPKYLFRKEGQNVTLSCEQNLNHDAMYWYRQDPGQGLRLIYYSQIVNDFQKGDIAEGYSVSREKKESFPLTVTSAQKNPTAFYLCASSGQATNTEAFFGQGTRLTVV.

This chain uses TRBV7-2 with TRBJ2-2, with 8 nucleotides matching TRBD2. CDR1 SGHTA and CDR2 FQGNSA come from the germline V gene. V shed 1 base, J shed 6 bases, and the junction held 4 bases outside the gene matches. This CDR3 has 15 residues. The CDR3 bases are TGTGCCAGCAGCTTAGACGGGAGGGCCGCCGGGGAGCTGTTTTTT. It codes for CASSLDGRAAGELFF.

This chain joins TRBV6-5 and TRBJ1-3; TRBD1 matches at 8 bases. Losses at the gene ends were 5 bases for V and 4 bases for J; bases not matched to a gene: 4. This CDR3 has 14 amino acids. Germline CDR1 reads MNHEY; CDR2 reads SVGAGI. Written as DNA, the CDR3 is TGTGCCAGCAGTGGACAGGGTAGGGGAAACACCATATATTTT. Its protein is CASSGQGRGNTIYF.